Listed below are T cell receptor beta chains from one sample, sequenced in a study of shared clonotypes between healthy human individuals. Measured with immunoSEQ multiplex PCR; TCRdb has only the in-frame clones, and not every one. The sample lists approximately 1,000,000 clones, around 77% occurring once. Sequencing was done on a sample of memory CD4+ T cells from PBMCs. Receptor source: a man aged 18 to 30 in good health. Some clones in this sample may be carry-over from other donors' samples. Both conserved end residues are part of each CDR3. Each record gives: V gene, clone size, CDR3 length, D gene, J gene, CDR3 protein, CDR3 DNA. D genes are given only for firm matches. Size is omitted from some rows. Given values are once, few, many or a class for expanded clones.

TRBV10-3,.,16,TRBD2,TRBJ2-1,CAISESSSGSANEQFF,TGTGCCATCAGTGAGTCATCTAGCGGGAGCGCCAATGAGCAGTTCTTC
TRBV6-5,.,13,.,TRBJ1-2,CASSSQGRVGYTF,TGTGCCAGCAGTTCGCAGGGGAGAGTTGGCTACACCTTC
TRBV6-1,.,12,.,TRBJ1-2,CASSGDRNGYTF,TGTGCCAGCAGCGGAGACAGGAATGGCTACACCTTC
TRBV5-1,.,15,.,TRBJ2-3,CASSLALQSTDTQYF,TGCGCCAGCAGCTTGGCCCTGCAGAGCACAGATACGCAGTATTTT
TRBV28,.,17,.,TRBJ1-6,CASSSGTSRSYNSPLHF,TGTGCCAGCAGCTCCGGGACGTCCCGCTCCTATAATTCACCCCTCCACTTT
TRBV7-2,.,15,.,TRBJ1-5,CASSLGRGGNQPQHF,TGTGCCAGCAGCTTAGGTCGTGGGGGTAATCAGCCCCAGCATTTT
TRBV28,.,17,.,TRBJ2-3,CASSPLGLASSTDTQYF,TGTGCCAGCAGTCCCCTCGGGCTAGCGTCTAGCACAGATACGCAGTATTTT
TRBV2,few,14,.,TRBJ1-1,CASSESGPNTEAFF,TGTGCCAGCAGTGAGTCCGGACCGAACACTGAAGCTTTCTTT
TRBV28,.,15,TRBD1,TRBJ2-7,CASSSPWDRSYEQYF,TGTGCCAGCAGTTCACCCTGGGACAGGTCCTACGAGCAGTACTTC
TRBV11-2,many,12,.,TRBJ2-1,CASSFDLAEQFF,TGTGCCAGCAGCTTTGACTTAGCTGAGCAGTTCTTC
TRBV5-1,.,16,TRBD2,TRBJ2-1,CASSLFEREGRNEQFF,TGCGCCAGCAGCTTGTTCGAGCGGGAAGGGCGCAATGAGCAGTTCTTC
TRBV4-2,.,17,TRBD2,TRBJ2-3,CASSPTSGILGADTQYF,TGTGCCAGCAGCCCGACTAGCGGGATTCTCGGGGCAGATACGCAGTATTTT
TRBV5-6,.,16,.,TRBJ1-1,CASSLYRRSVNTEAFF,TGTGCCAGCAGCTTGTACCGACGGAGTGTGAACACTGAAGCTTTCTTT
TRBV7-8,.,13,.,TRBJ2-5,CASSPRIRETQYF,TGTGCCAGCAGCCCAAGGATTAGGGAGACCCAGTACTTC
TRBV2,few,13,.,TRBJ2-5,CASSVGRGETQYF,TGTGCCAGCAGTGTAGGTCGGGGGGAGACCCAGTACTTC
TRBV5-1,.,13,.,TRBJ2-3,CASSLQGSDTQYF,TGCGCCAGCAGCTTGCAGGGATCAGATACGCAGTATTTT